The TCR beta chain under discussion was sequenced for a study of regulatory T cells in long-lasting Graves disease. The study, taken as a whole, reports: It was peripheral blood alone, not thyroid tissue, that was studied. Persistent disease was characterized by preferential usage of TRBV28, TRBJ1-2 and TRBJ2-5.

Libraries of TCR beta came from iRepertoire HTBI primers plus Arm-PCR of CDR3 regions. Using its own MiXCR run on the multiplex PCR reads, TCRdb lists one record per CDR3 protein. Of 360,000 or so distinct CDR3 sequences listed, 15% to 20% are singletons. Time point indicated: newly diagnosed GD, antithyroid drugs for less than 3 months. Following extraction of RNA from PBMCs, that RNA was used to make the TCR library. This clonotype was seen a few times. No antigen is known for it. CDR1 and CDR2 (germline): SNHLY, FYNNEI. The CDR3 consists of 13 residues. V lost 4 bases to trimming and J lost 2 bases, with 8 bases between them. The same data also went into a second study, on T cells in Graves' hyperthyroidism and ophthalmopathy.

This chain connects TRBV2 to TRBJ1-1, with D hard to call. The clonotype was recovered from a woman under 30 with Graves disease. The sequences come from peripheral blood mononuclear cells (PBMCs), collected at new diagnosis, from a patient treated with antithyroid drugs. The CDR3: CASSAQCNTEAFF. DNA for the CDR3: TGTGCCAGCAGTGCTCAGTGCAACACTGAAGCTTTCTTT.